This is a list of T cell receptor beta chains from one sample in a study of shared clonotypes between healthy human individuals. Sequencing was performed with immunoSEQ multiplex PCR; in TCRdb, only in-frame clones are kept and a portion is missing. The data contain 2 million to 3 million clones, 93% of them seen just once; the ten biggest clones take up more than 0.35%. The sequenced material came from naive CD4+ T cells from PBMCs. The receptors stem from a man aged 18 to 29 in good health. Some clones in this sample may be carry-over from other donors' samples. CDR3s include the opening cysteine and the closing phenylalanine or tryptophan. The D gene is left open where the match is weak. The listing skips clone size in some rows; elsewhere it reads once, few, many or a size class.

V gene	D gene	J gene	clone size	CDR3 length	CDR3 DNA	CDR3 protein
TRBV5-1	TRBD1	TRBJ1-2	-	13	TGCGCCAGCAGCCCGCGGACAGGGGATGGCTACACCTTC	CASSPRTGDGYTF
TRBV7-2	-	TRBJ2-7	-	15	TGTGCCAGCAGCCCTCCCTTGGGGCAGATCAACGAGCAGTACTTC	CASSPPLGQINEQYF
TRBV28	-	TRBJ1-1	-	14	TGTGCCAGCAGCCCCGGAGGGGTGAGCACTGAAGCTTTCTTT	CASSPGGVSTEAFF
TRBV25-1	-	TRBJ1-2	-	15	TGTGCCAGCAGTAAAAGTCGGGGGTTCCCCTATGGCTACACCTTC	CASSKSRGFPYGYTF
TRBV2	TRBD1	TRBJ1-2	-	16	TGTGCCAGCAGTCCCCCCGGGGTGAGGGGGCGAGGGGGCTACACCTTC	CASSPPGVRGRGGYTF
TRBV28	-	TRBJ1-2	-	14	TGTGCCAGCAGTGATCCGGGGCGAAACTATGGCTACACCTTC	CASSDPGRNYGYTF
TRBV19	-	TRBJ2-7	-	15	TGTGCCAGTAGTATAGTAGCGAAGAGCTCCTACGAGCAGTACTTC	CASSIVAKSSYEQYF
TRBV18	-	TRBJ2-5	-	17	TGTGCCAGCTCACCCGTTCCGGCAGGCCAAGCACAAGAGACCCAGTACTTC	CASSPVPAGQAQETQYF
TRBV2	TRBD1	TRBJ2-3	-	15	TGTGCCAGCAGAGGCCGGGACAGCAGCACAGATACGCAGTATTTT	CASRGRDSSTDTQYF
TRBV11-2	-	TRBJ2-2	-	15	TGTGCCAGCAGCTTAACCTTTCTTCGGCCCGGGGAGCTGTTTTTT	CASSLTFLRPGELFF
TRBV4-1	-	TRBJ2-5	-	16	TGCGCCAGCAGCCAGGGGCTTAAGGCAGCAGAAGAGACCCAGTACTTC	CASSQGLKAAEETQYF
TRBV5-4	TRBD1	TRBJ1-1	-	15	TGTGCCAGCAGCCCCACAGGGGGGCGCGGGACTGAAGCTTTCTTT	CASSPTGGRGTEAFF
TRBV4-3	-	TRBJ2-1	once	13	TGCGCCAGCAGCCAGAACCCGGGAGATGAGCAGTTCTTC	CASSQNPGDEQFF
TRBV29-1	-	TRBJ2-5	-	13	TGCAGCGCCCAGGGGCAGGGGAGAGAGACCCAGTACTTC	CSAQGQGRETQYF
TRBV30	TRBD1	TRBJ1-2	-	13	TGTGCCTGGAGCGCACAGGGGTACTATGGCTACACCTTC	CAWSAQGYYGYTF
TRBV5-8	TRBD2	TRBJ2-7	-	12	TGTGCCAGCAGCCTGACTAGCGGGAGCCTGTACTTC	CASSLTSGSLYF
TRBV2	TRBD1	TRBJ1-3	few	15	TGTGCCAGCAGTGAGGGACAGGTCTCTGGAAACACCATATATTTT	CASSEGQVSGNTIYF
TRBV28	TRBD1	TRBJ2-7	-	11	TGTGCCAGCAGTTTAAACAGGGGCGTTTCCTTC	CASSLNRGVSF
TRBV21-1	-	TRBJ2-1	-	16	TGTGCCAGCACGGGGACTAGCGGGAGTCGAGGCAATGAGCAGTTCTTC	CASTGTSGSRGNEQFF
TRBV19	TRBD1	TRBJ1-1	-	16	TGTGCCAGTAGTATCCCGGGACAGGGGGTGGGCACTGAAGCTTTCTTT	CASSIPGQGVGTEAFF
TRBV5-1	-	TRBJ2-7	-	14	TGCGCCAGCAGCTTGGTAACATACTCCTACGAGCAGTACTTC	CASSLVTYSYEQYF
TRBV29-1	TRBD1	TRBJ2-7	-	12	TGCAGCGTCCGACAGGGTTCCTACGAGCAGTACTTC	CSVRQGSYEQYF
TRBV7-9	TRBD1	TRBJ2-3	-	16	TGTGCCAGCAGCAAGGGACAGGGGATTCACCCAGATACGCAGTATTTT	CASSKGQGIHPDTQYF